This T cell receptor (beta chain) was documented in a study of memory CD4+ T cells and cytomegalovirus serostatus. The study's findings and limits: Of 150 to 200 reported CMV TCRbeta sequences, just over 65 were found in memory CD4+ repertoires. Suggested: most of the CMV-linked TCR signature lies in CD4+ memory cells.

Assay used: immunoSEQ multiplex PCR; TCRdb lists only in-frame clones, some missing. The sample holds about 41,000 clones; around 79% are singletons and the top ten take approximately 0.8%. This clone came up a few times. Its antigen is not known. J lost 3 bases, V lost 5 bases, and 17 bases had no gene match. CDR3 length: 19 residues. The germline V gene has CDR1 SGHVS and CDR2 FQNEAQ. The sort gate was single viable CD3+CD4+CD8-CD45RO+ cells for memory CD4+ T cells. Serostatus was set by detecting CMV pp150, pp28, p38, p52 IgG. Total CD4+ T cells were enriched by CD4 positive selection. This sequence joins TRBV7-8 and TRBJ2-5; 11 positions agree with TRBD2. Input material: memory CD4+ T cells from blood. The sequence derives from an adult in good health and CMV-seronegative. CDR3 sequence: CASSKSPGLAGGPEETQYF. The CDR3 DNA is TGTGCCAGCAGCAAGAGCCCCGGCCTAGCGGGGGGCCCTGAAGAGACCCAGTACTTC.